The 11 T cell receptor beta chains given below trace back to one sample, sequenced in a study of blood T cell repertoires in COVID-19. Measured with immunoSEQ multiplex PCR; TCRdb has only the in-frame clones, and not every one. The table lists about 140,000 clones, 65% to 80% of them singletons. Sequencing input: peripheral blood. Source of these receptors: a man aged 55 to 70 with acute or convalescent COVID-19.

J is TRBJ1-1 and V is TRBV7-3, with 11 bases identical to TRBD1. Germline-derived CDR1 and CDR2 are SGHTA and FQGTGA. CDR3 length: 14 amino acids. The V gene end was trimmed by 5 bases and the J gene end by 4 bases; junction bases not matched to a gene: 3. The CDR3 here is CASSPGTGGTEAFF. For the CDR3, the DNA is TGTGCCAGCAGCCCCGGGACAGGGGGCACTGAAGCTTTCTTT.

This rearrangement joins TRBV5-4 to TRBJ2-1; possible D gene TRBD2, 6 bases. Trimming cost V 6 bases and J 0 bases, with 16 bases left between them. CDR1 is SGHNT and CDR2 is YYREEE in the germline V gene (reference sequence). This CDR3 is 16 amino acids long. The CDR3 nucleotides read TGTGCCAGCACCTCCGGGACTCTTAGCTCCTACAATGAGCAGTTCTTC. Amino acid sequence: CASTSGTLSSYNEQFF.

This chain links TRBV12-2 with TRBJ1-5; the DNA was not used to check the table's D call, TRBD1. TRBV12-2 is labeled a pseudogene. The CDR3 is made up of 20 amino acids. In DNA, the CDR3 is TGTGCAAGTCGCTTAGGGACGTATAATGGACAGGGGGCGGTAGGTCAGCCCCAGCATTTT. Its translation: CASRLGTYNGQGAVGQPQHF.

This clone occurred once. This chain joins TRBV7-2 and TRBJ1-2; 11 positions agree with TRBD1. The germline CDR1 and CDR2 sequences are SGHTA and FQGNSA. V trimming: 0 bases; J trimming: 6 bases; junction bases outside the gene matches: 3. This CDR3 is 15 amino acids long. The CDR3 here is CASSLAPGQGDGYTF. The CDR3 coding sequence is TGTGCCAGCAGCTTAGCCCCGGGACAGGGGGATGGCTACACCTTC.

V gene TRBV5-1 combines with J gene TRBJ2-1; possible D gene TRBD2, 6 bases. V was clipped by 4 bases and J by 4 bases, with 12 bases between them. Germline lookup yields CDR1 SGHRS and CDR2 YFSETQ. The CDR3 consists of 14 residues. The CDR3 nucleotides read TGCGCCAGCAGCGTGGGGAGCGGGTACAATGAGCAGTTCTTC. As protein: CASSVGSGYNEQFF. Complete variable domain (other parts from reference TRBV5-1 and TRBJ2-1): KAGVTQTPRYLIKTRGQQVTLSCSPISGHRSVSWYQQTPGQGLQFLFEYFSETQRNKGNFPGRFSGRQFSNSRSEMNVSTLELGDSALYLCASSVGSGYNEQFFGPGTRLTVL.

The chain links TRBV29-1 to TRBJ1-1; no definite D call. Between the trimmed V and J ends, which lost 8 bases and 1 base, there was a span of 20 bases. CDR3 size: 15 residues. Germline CDR1 and CDR2: SQVTM and ANQGSEA. CDR3 amino acids: CSTERRLGWNTEAFF. In nucleotides, the CDR3 is TGCAGCACCGAGAGGAGGCTGGGTTGGAACACTGAAGCTTTCTTT.

The genes are TRBV29-1 and TRBJ1-1; 7 positions agree with TRBD1. The CDR3 has 15 residues. With 4 bases clipped from V and 2 bases from J, the junction kept 10 bases outside the gene matches. CDR1 and CDR2 (germline): SQVTM, ANQGSEA. The CDR3 spells CSVGSRQGGNTEAFF. CDR3 nucleotide sequence: TGCAGCGTTGGCTCACGACAGGGAGGAAACACTGAAGCTTTCTTT.

This clone came up a few times. The chain carries TRBV9 and TRBJ1-4; D may be TRBD1 (5 bases). Trimming took off 7 bases at V and 4 bases at J, with 17 bases between the two ends. The germline V gene has CDR1 SGDLS and CDR2 YYNGEE. This CDR3 is built from 15 residues. Here the CDR3 DNA reads TGTGCCAGCTACCTGGACAAGGAAAGTAATGAAAAACTGTTTTTT. Amino acid sequence: CASYLDKESNEKLFF.

The genes are TRBV28 and TRBJ1-2; 8 bases map to TRBD1. Germline V gene data show CDR1 as MDHEN and CDR2 as SYDVKM. The CDR3 contains 18 residues. The J segment lost 0 bases and the V segment lost 6 bases, leaving 15 bases of the junction unmatched. The CDR3 spells CASSPRYVRGQANYGYTF. CDR3 nucleotide sequence: TGTGCCAGCAGCCCCAGATATGTCAGGGGGCAAGCTAACTATGGCTACACCTTC.

The chain combines TRBV5-1 with TRBJ2-1; D is perhaps TRBD2 (6 bases). The CDR3 is 14 residues long. Trimming stripped 2 bases from V and 7 bases from J, with 13 bases between. Germline assignment: CDR1 SGHRS and CDR2 YFSETQ. The CDR3 is CASSLGGNRNEQFF. As DNA, the CDR3 is TGCGCCAGCAGCTTAGGCGGGAATCGGAATGAGCAGTTCTTC.

V gene TRBV5-4 combines with J gene TRBJ2-5; 8 bases align to TRBD2. CDR1 and CDR2 (germline): SGHNT, YYREEE (reference sequence). There are 15 residues in the CDR3. The ends lost 1 base at V and 11 bases at J; junction bases unmatched: 13. This CDR3 reads CASSLSGGRPGGQYF. The CDR3 DNA reads as TGTGCCAGCAGCTTGAGCGGCGGGAGGCCCGGGGGGCAGTACTTC.